What follows describes a single T cell receptor (beta chain). Its antigen is unknown. Profiled with immunoSEQ multiplex PCR; TCRdb holds only in-frame clones, not every one. The sample carries over 8,000 clones, around 66% recorded once. The record originates from a study of T cell clonotyping in hematopoietic cell transplantation. Recipient blood drawn about 28 days pretransplant and days 30, 100, 180 after. The CDR3 is 14 amino acids. The V gene's germline CDR1 is SNHLY and CDR2 FYNNEI. V was clipped by 2 bases and J by 5 bases, with 9 bases between them. Study findings and constraints: Few recipient clonotypes overlapped donors; over 95% were de novo at given depth. Higher Inverse Simpson Index values in graft donor and pretransplant recipient predicted broader posttransplant TCR diversity.

This TCR derives from a male patient over 55 who had an allogeneic stem cell transplant from an unrelated donor, so the T cells may come from the graft donor. Some clones in this sample may be carry-over from other donors' samples. This specimen consisted of peripheral blood mononuclear cells, obtained 100 days after allogeneic stem cell transplant. The gene calls are TRBV2 and TRBJ2-2; D not resolved. Here the CDR3 DNA reads TGTGCCAGCAGTGAAAGTCAGGTGACCGGGGAGCTGTTTTTT. It specifies CASSESQVTGELFF.